This T cell receptor (beta chain) came from a study of shared clonotypes between healthy human individuals. Overall study results and limits: Memory subsets had estimated richness that was generally smaller than that of naive subsets. What limited the represented genetic and exposure-history diversity was the small number of donors. Generation probabilities were higher for clonotypes shared across all four sorted-subset donors than for unshared ones.

As concerns this clone: The antigen is undetermined.

Profiled with immunoSEQ multiplex PCR; TCRdb holds only in-frame clones, not every one. The sample lists roughly 2.5 million clones, approximately 90% occurring once. Trimming took 8 bases from V and 0 from J, leaving 12 bases between them. The CDR3 is 14 amino acids. Germline V lookup: CDR1 SGHAT, CDR2 FQNNGV. Sequenced input: naive CD4+ T cells sorted from blood. Subset meaning: CD45RA+ positively selected. The chain is built from TRBV11-2 and TRBJ2-3, with D unresolved. The receptor's source is a man between 18 and 29 years old in good health. The CDR3 region is CASRSATSTDTQYF. The CDR3 bases are TGTGCCAGCCGTTCAGCTACTAGCACAGATACGCAGTATTTT.